The clone carrying this T cell receptor beta chain came up many times. As yet, its antigen is unknown. These data come from a study of metastatic and nonmetastatic thyroid tumors. Study details: Repertoire comparisons spanned blood and tumor or nodule tissue from malignant and benign thyroid patients. The study, taken as a whole, reports: Malignant thyroid tumors reportedly exceeded benign nodules significantly in TCR beta diversity, with the difference appearing in blood and tumor.

Methods used by the authors: Clinicopathological groups differed in CDR3, with these differences serving to build a distant-metastasis classifier for papillary thyroid cancer. TCRdb re-clonotyped the PCR reads via MiXCR. The V and J calls reflect TCRdb's pipeline rather than the authors' work. The sample includes tens of thousands of clones, roughly 25% of them seen just once. CDR1 and CDR2 (germline): DFQATT, SNEGSKA (reference sequence). The V end was cut by 6 bases, the J end by 10 bases, with 10 bases between. This CDR3 comprises 11 residues. Thyroid surgery was performed in patients who had received no treatment beforehand.

The sequence came from a female donor with papillary thyroid cancer or a benign thyroid nodule (not recorded which). Some clones in this sample may be carry-over from other donors' samples. Sequencing input: blood. The J gene is TRBJ1-6, the V gene TRBV20-1; possible D gene TRBD1, 6 bases. CDR3 sequence reads: CSASGASPLHF. Written as DNA, the CDR3 is TGCAGTGCCTCAGGGGCCTCACCCCTCCACTTT.